These 14 T cell receptor beta chains share one sample of origin, sequenced in a study of identical twins. TCRdb redid the calling of the 5' RACE reads with MiXCR, one entry per CDR3 protein. In the table there are around 960,000 distinct CDR3 sequences, 10% to 15% of which are singletons. The same specimen was also included in a second study, on yellow fever vaccine responses in identical twins.

The specimen sequenced was PBMCs. Source of these receptors: a woman aged 18-29 years in good health.

This chain connects TRBV29-1 to TRBJ2-1; 13 nucleotides line up with TRBD2. The V gene end was trimmed by 6 bases and the J gene end by 3 bases; junction bases not matched to a gene: 5. In germline, CDR1 is SQVTM, CDR2 ANQGSEA. The length of the CDR3 is 15 residues. DNA for the CDR3: TGCAGCGTCAAACTAGCGGGAGGGCGCTACAATGAGCAGTTCTTC. Residues: CSVKLAGGRYNEQFF.

V and J are TRBV19 and TRBJ2-2; 8 bases are a match to TRBD1. Germline V gene lookup returns CDR1 LNHDA and CDR2 SQIVND (reference sequence). The CDR3 runs to 15 residues. J gave up 0 bases and V 4 bases, and 1 base lay outside the gene matches. CDR3 DNA: TGTGCCAGTAGTAACAGGGGGTCGAACACCGGGGAGCTGTTTTTT. Protein sequence: CASSNRGSNTGELFF.

There are many counts of this clonotype. This chain links TRBV12-3 or TRBV12-4 with TRBJ1-6; the D gene is possibly TRBD1 (6 bases). V lost 5 bases and J lost 9, with 11 bases in between. This CDR3 is built from 13 residues. The CDR3 sequence is CASSRQEGSPLHF. The CDR3, as DNA: TGTGCCAGCAGTAGACAGGAGGGTTCACCCCTCCACTTT.

This clonotype occurred many times. The rearrangement joins TRBV27 to TRBJ2-7, with 7 bases lining up with TRBD1. The CDR3 consists of 17 residues. Per the germline V gene, CDR1 is MNHEY and CDR2 is SMNVEV (reference sequence). V gave up 2 bases and J gave up 2 bases; unmatched junction bases: 12. This CDR3 reads CASSLPRQGEAAYEQYV. In DNA form, the CDR3 reads TGTGCCAGCAGTTTACCCCGACAGGGTGAGGCAGCCTACGAGCAGTACGTC.

CDR3 bases: TGTGCCAGCAGTCCCTCACCGGCCTTGAATTCACCCCTCCACTTT. Translating gives CASSPSPALNSPLHF. This rearrangement joins TRBV27 to TRBJ1-6; D call uncertain. V was trimmed by 5 bases and J by 7 bases, leaving 15 bases between them. Looked up from germline, CDR1 is MNHEY and CDR2 is SMNVEV (reference sequence). The CDR3 is 15 amino acids.

This clonotype occurred a few times. This sequence joins TRBV20-1 and TRBJ2-5; D not certain. The CDR3 loop spans 10 amino acids. Germline V CDR1 and CDR2: DFQATT, SNEGSKA (reference sequence). Deletions cut 3 bases from V and 5 bases from J, with 4 bases between. The CDR3 sequence is CSARDETQYF. CDR3 DNA sequence: TGCAGTGCTAGGGATGAGACCCAGTACTTC.

The chain joins TRBV18 to TRBJ2-7, with TRBD1 matching over 8 bases. The germline V gene has CDR1 KGHSH and CDR2 LQKENI. V trimming: 4 bases; J trimming: 3 bases; junction bases outside the gene matches: 8. The CDR3 has 15 amino acids. CDR3 region: CASSRVWDRLYEQYV. Written as DNA, the CDR3 is TGTGCCAGCTCACGTGTCTGGGACAGGCTCTACGAGCAGTACGTC.

The chain carries TRBV20-1 and TRBJ2-7; 7 bases align to TRBD1. V was pared by 4 bases and J by 6 bases, with 6 bases of the junction left unmatched. Germline CDR1 reads DFQATT; CDR2 reads SNEGSKA (reference sequence). The CDR3 spans 12 residues. The DNA for the CDR3 is TGCAGTGCTACCTTTAGGGGGCCCGAGCAGTACGTC. Translation: CSATFRGPEQYV.

The J gene is TRBJ2-4, the V gene TRBV7-2, with TRBD1 identical over 7 bases. Trimming removed 5 bases from V and 3 bases from J; junction bases left unmatched: 7. The CDR3 length is 15 residues. Germline V gene lookup returns CDR1 SGHTA and CDR2 FQGNSA. CDR3: CASSPPPGGKNIQYF. For the CDR3, the DNA is TGTGCCAGCAGCCCCCCCCCAGGGGGCAAAAACATTCAGTACTTC.

This clonotype was counted a few times. The chain combines TRBV21-1 with TRBJ2-1; TRBD1 reflects the table's D call only, with no check against the DNA. TRBV21-1 is reported as a pseudogene. This CDR3 is built from 18 residues. CDR3 DNA sequence: TGTGCCAGCAGCCCCCCTGATCCCCCTAGCGGACCCTACAATGAGCAGTTCTTC. It specifies CASSPPDPPSGPYNEQFF.

This clonotype was counted a few times. The DNA of the CDR3 is TGCAGTGCCACCTTGCTTAGCGCCAAAAACATTCAGTACTTC. It encodes CSATLLSAKNIQYF. The chain carries TRBV20-1 and TRBJ2-4, with no clear D. In germline, CDR1 is DFQATT, CDR2 SNEGSKA (reference sequence). V shed 6 bases and J shed 1 base, with 13 bases lying between them. This CDR3 spans 14 amino acids.

As DNA, the CDR3 is TGCAGTGCTAGATCGGGCGACGAAGGCACCGGGGAGCTGTTTTTT. Its protein product is CSARSGDEGTGELFF. V usage is TRBV20-1 and J usage is TRBJ2-2; D remains ambiguous. CDR1 is DFQATT, CDR2 SNEGSKA, per germline (reference sequence). CDR3 length: 15 amino acids. With 2 bases removed from V and 4 bases from J, the gap between germline ends came to 14 bases.

This sequence joins TRBV12-3 or TRBV12-4 and TRBJ2-1; 13 bases map to TRBD2. This CDR3 is built from 14 residues. V lost 5 bases, J lost 12 bases, and 7 bases stayed unmatched. The chain's CDR3 is CASSRTSGRVRQFF. CDR3 bases: TGTGCCAGCAGTCGGACTAGCGGGAGAGTTCGGCAGTTCTTC.

The chain recombines TRBV7-9 with TRBJ2-7; D remains ambiguous. The germline gives CDR1 SEHNR, CDR2 FQNEAQ (reference sequence). Trimming left V 5 bases short and J 2 bases short, with 16 bases between. The CDR3 is made up of 15 amino acids. This CDR3 is CASSPQWTTPYEQYF. In DNA form, the CDR3 reads TGTGCCAGCAGCCCCCAGTGGACCACGCCCTACGAGCAGTACTTC.